A selection of T cell receptor beta chains follows, all from one sample in a study of T cells after yellow fever vaccination. From the 5' RACE reads, TCRdb called clonotypes with MiXCR, one entry per CDR3 protein. The sample includes around 60,000 distinct CDR3 sequences, approximately 6% of them seen just once. Material: PBMCs, either bulk or a sorted T-cell subset (CD4+, CD8+, memory, or dextramer-sorted; not recorded which), obtained on the day of the yellow fever booster vaccination. The receptors stem from a young man who received the YFV17D yellow fever vaccine. The CDR3 runs from the conserved cysteine through the conserved F or W. A D gene is named only where the DNA matches it firmly. Expanded clones are given a class, and other clones once, few, many or no size at all.

v_call,clone_size,j_call,d_call,cdr3_aa,cdr3_nt
TRBV6-5,many,TRBJ1-4,.,CASSYVGTTNEKLFF,TGTGCCAGCAGCTACGTTGGGACAACTAATGAAAAACTGTTTTTT
TRBV7-9,many,TRBJ2-2,.,CASSSTGGELFF,TGTGCCAGCAGCTCGACTGGCGGGGAGCTGTTTTTT
TRBV27,.,TRBJ2-7,.,CASSNPGDEQYF,TGTGCTAGCTCTAACCCCGGGGACGAGCAGTACTTC
TRBV10-3,many,TRBJ2-3,.,CAISLQGRDTQYF,TGTGCCATCAGCCTACAGGGACGGGATACGCAGTATTTT
TRBV7-7,.,TRBJ2-2,TRBD1,CASSAHRDRTSAGELFF,TGTGCCAGCAGCGCGCATAGGGACAGGACAAGCGCCGGGGAGCTGTTTTTT
TRBV4-2,few,TRBJ2-2,.,CASSPALGTKATNTGELFF,TGTGCCAGCAGCCCAGCCCTCGGGACGAAAGCTACGAACACCGGGGAGCTGTTTTTT
TRBV19,.,TRBJ1-5,TRBD1,CASSAQGARQPQHF,TGTGCCAGTAGCGCCCAGGGGGCGCGGCAGCCCCAGCATTTT
TRBV6-2/TRBV6-3,many,TRBJ1-5,TRBD1,CASSPIDRVRQPQHF,TGTGCCAGCAGTCCGATCGACAGGGTCCGGCAGCCCCAGCATTTT
TRBV3-1,few,TRBJ1-1,.,CASSQEGEVIRNTEAFF,TGTGCCAGCAGCCAAGAGGGAGAGGTAATACGGAACACTGAAGCTTTCTTT
TRBV12-3/TRBV12-4,few,TRBJ1-5,.,CSVGRVPWPQHF,TGTTCCGTCGGCAGGGTCCCTTGGCCCCAGCATTTT
TRBV12-3/TRBV12-4,many,TRBJ2-1,TRBD2,CASSPTSGDEQFF,TGTGCCAGCAGTCCTACTAGCGGGGATGAGCAGTTCTTC
TRBV20-1,few,TRBJ2-1,.,CSARDFYRVQGNEQFF,TGCAGTGCTAGAGACTTCTACAGGGTACAAGGCAATGAGCAGTTCTTC
TRBV4-1,few,TRBJ1-2,.,CASSQIGNYGYTF,TGCGCCAGCAGCCAAATAGGAAACTATGGCTACACCTTC
TRBV6-5,many,TRBJ1-2,TRBD1,CASTNLGQGDYGYTF,TGTGCCAGCACTAACCTCGGACAGGGGGACTATGGCTACACCTTC
TRBV7-9,few,TRBJ2-1,.,CASSLEGDVGRAYNEQFF,TGTGCCAGCAGCTTAGAAGGAGATGTGGGCAGGGCCTACAATGAGCAGTTCTTC
TRBV12-3/TRBV12-4,many,TRBJ2-1,TRBD2,CASTPGGGQGDEQFF,TGTGCCAGCACCCCGGGGGGGGGCCAGGGTGATGAGCAGTTCTTC
TRBV20-1,.,TRBJ2-2,.,CSARVRQSGSGELFF,TGCAGTGCTAGAGTAAGGCAGAGCGGTTCCGGGGAGCTGTTTTTT